Each of the 16 T cell receptor beta chains below was sequenced from the same sample in a study of shared T cell receptors in the human thymus. Using immunoSEQ multiplex PCR, the repertoire was profiled, and TCRdb retains in-frame clones only, with some absent. The table records under 850,000 clones, around 89% of them present only once. These data were likewise used in another study, on human thymus T cells.

Sequenced: thymocytes. All receptors derive from a boy younger than two with a congenital heart defect.

The V gene is TRBV5-4, the J gene TRBJ1-2; TRBD1 aligns across 11 bases. Germline trimming cut 4 bases from V and 4 bases from J; bases unmatched to any gene: 9. There are 16 residues in the CDR3. CDR1 is SGHNT, CDR2 YYREEE, per germline (reference sequence). The DNA for the CDR3 is TGTGCCAGCAGCCCACCCGCCGGACAGGGGGCCTATGGCTACACCTTC. Protein: CASSPPAGQGAYGYTF.

The genes are TRBV21-1 and TRBJ2-7; the DNA was not used to check the table's D call, TRBD1. TRBV21-1 is a documented pseudogene. The CDR3 has 17 amino acids. DNA for the CDR3: TGTGCCAGCCCAACGGACTACCCTGGGACAGGGAACTACGAGCAGTACTTC. It is translated as CASPTDYPGTGNYEQYF.

The rearrangement uses TRBV27 and TRBJ2-3; possible D gene TRBD2, 5 bases. Germline values: CDR1 MNHEY, CDR2 SMNVEV (reference sequence). The CDR3 has 15 amino acids. V lost 5 bases to trimming and J lost 2 bases, with 14 bases between them. The DNA of the CDR3 is TGTGCCAGCAGTGCCCGCGGGCGAGACACAGATACGCAGTATTTT. Its translation is CASSARGRDTDTQYF.

The V and J genes are TRBV11-1 and TRBJ2-7, with D perhaps matching TRBD2 (6 bases). Germline V gene data show CDR1 as SGHAT and CDR2 as FQDESV (reference sequence). CDR3 length: 16 residues. The V gene lost 2 bases and the J gene lost 0 bases, with 14 bases spanning the gap. The CDR3 coding sequence is TGTGCCAGCAGCTTAATTCGGGGGTCTAGCTCCTACGAGCAGTACTTC. Translating it yields CASSLIRGSSSYEQYF.

This rearrangement joins TRBV23-1 to TRBJ2-5, with D tentatively TRBD2 (6 bases). TRBV23-1 qualifies as an ORF whose function is uncertain. V lost 8 bases and J 4 bases, leaving 20 bases between the germline ends. There are 15 residues in the CDR3. The DNA for the CDR3 is TGCGCCAGCGGGCGCTTGGTTGAGGAGGGAGAGACCCAGTACTTC. Translation: CASGRLVEEGETQYF.

This rearrangement joins TRBV7-2 to TRBJ2-7, with TRBD2 identical over 10 bases. Germline-derived CDR1 and CDR2 are SGHTA and FQGNSA. This CDR3 has 15 amino acids. V was clipped by 5 bases and J by 0 bases; unmatched bases: 4. CDR3 amino acids: CASSPSGSPSYEQYF. The DNA for the CDR3 is TGTGCCAGCAGCCCTAGCGGGAGCCCCTCCTACGAGCAGTACTTC.

This chain uses TRBV5-1 with TRBJ2-6; 8 bases agree with TRBD2. The germline CDR1 and CDR2 sequences are SGHRS and YFSETQ. V lost 4 bases to trimming and J lost 0 bases; unmatched junction nucleotides: 9. The CDR3 sequence is 18 residues long. CDR3 in DNA: TGCGCCAGCAGCCGCCCGGGAGGGGCCCTCTCTGGGGCCAACGTCCTGACTTTC. Translation gives CASSRPGGALSGANVLTF.

The chain has TRBV5-5 and TRBJ2-5; 8 bases match TRBD1. The junction had 7 bases not matched to a gene; V was cut back by 6 bases and J by 6 bases. Looked up from germline, CDR1 is SGHKS and CDR2 is YYEKEE (reference sequence). This CDR3 has 13 residues. CDR3 bases: TGTGCCAGCACCCACGACAGGGGAAAGACCCAGTACTTC. It yields the protein CASTHDRGKTQYF.

The V call is TRBV15, the J call TRBJ1-2; the D is unclear. V gave up 1 base and J gave up 1 base, with 4 bases separating them. Germline CDR1 LNHNV, CDR2 YYDKDF (reference sequence). The CDR3 extends over 13 amino acids. The CDR3 sequence: CATSRAINYGYTF. The CDR3 bases are TGTGCCACCAGCAGAGCTATTAACTATGGCTACACCTTC.

The chain recombines TRBV4-2 with TRBJ2-2, with 12 bases aligning to TRBD2. CDR1 is LGHNA and CDR2 is YNFKEQ in the germline V gene. This CDR3 spans 18 amino acids. The junction had 8 bases not matched to a gene; V was cut back by 0 bases and J by 6 bases. The CDR3 DNA follows: TGTGCCAGCAGCCAAGATTTTTCTAGCGGGAGGGGGTCCGGGGAGCTGTTTTTT. Translated, it gives CASSQDFSSGRGSGELFF.

The genes are TRBV27 and TRBJ1-5, with TRBD1 identical over 8 bases. Germline CDR1 and CDR2: MNHEY and SMNVEV (reference sequence). Unmatched junction bases numbered 8, after V lost 4 bases and J lost 6 bases. The CDR3 covers 15 residues. The CDR3 spells CASSSTDRGSQPQHF. The CDR3 nucleotides read TGTGCCAGCAGTTCAACCGACAGGGGCAGTCAGCCCCAGCATTTT.

V usage is TRBV14 and J usage is TRBJ1-4; D unclear. V lost 1 base and J 1 base, leaving 7 bases between the germline ends. Germline lookup yields CDR1 SGHDN and CDR2 FVKESK. This CDR3 is 15 amino acids long. CDR3 sequence (DNA): TGTGCCAGCAGCCAAGTGCGTGGAACTAATGAAAAACTGTTTTTT. As protein: CASSQVRGTNEKLFF.

This clone has just one count. In DNA form, the CDR3 reads TGTGCCATCCGTCCTGAGGGGGGAGGGTCCTACGAGCAGTACTTC. It encodes CAIRPEGGGSYEQYF. The rearrangement links TRBV10-3 to TRBJ2-7; weak D call: TRBD2 (7 bases). Trimming shortened V by 8 bases and J by 1 base, and 18 bases separated the two germline ends. CDR1 is ENHRY, CDR2 SYGVKD, per germline. The CDR3 runs 15 residues.

The J gene is TRBJ2-7, the V gene TRBV5-1; 14 bases map to TRBD2. With V trimmed by 3 bases and J by 2 bases, 4 bases remained unmatched. This CDR3 contains 16 residues. CDR1 SGHRS and CDR2 YFSETQ come from the germline V gene. Here the CDR3 DNA reads TGCGCCAGCAGCTCCGGACTAGCGGGAGGCCCCTACGAGCAGTACTTC. Its protein is CASSSGLAGGPYEQYF.

The chain combines TRBV5-1 with TRBJ2-7, with D possibly being TRBD1 (6 bases). This CDR3 is built from 15 residues. The V and J ends lost 4 bases and 3 bases respectively, with 17 bases between them. Germline V lookup: CDR1 SGHRS, CDR2 YFSETQ. The CDR3 protein is CASSLRTAPGYEQYF. The CDR3 region has the DNA TGCGCCAGCAGCCTACGGACAGCCCCTGGCTACGAGCAGTACTTC.

The rearrangement uses TRBV11-2 and TRBJ2-5; 9 nucleotides line up with TRBD2. The CDR3 is 16 amino acids. V gave up 5 bases and J gave up 5 bases; unmatched junction bases: 12. In germline, CDR1 is SGHAT, CDR2 FQNNGV. The CDR3 nucleotides are TGTGCCAGCAGCCTCACTATAGCGGGAGATAGGGAGACCCAGTACTTC. Translating gives CASSLTIAGDRETQYF.